This T cell receptor (beta chain) was identified during a study of beta chain features in type 1 diabetes (dated by TCRdb to 2016 to 2019). Context from the whole study: Mean age, gender distribution, total cell number and subset yield were not different between patients and healthy donors. Regulatory and stem cell-like memory subsets were isolated from only 8 patients and roughly eight healthy donors, whereas naive and central memory subsets came from all 30 or so donors. In the study, recently diagnosed type 1 diabetes patients and matched healthy donors were compared on the TCRB repertoires of their sorted circulating CD4+ T cell subsets. Across all samples, around 100 million sorted cells were examined, and cell number per subset correlated strongly with RNA yield. The paper's findings and limits, for the study overall: Type 1 diabetes patients showed a moderate but significant shortening of TCRB CDR3 length in all four CD4+ subsets. Because cDNA was sequenced instead of genomic DNA, highly expressing activated cells could be over-represented, though the groups showed no difference in activation or CD3 levels. The naive, central memory and regulatory TCRB repertoires appeared to resemble one another more closely among patients than among healthy donors. Only small numbers of individuals were included in the HLA sub-analyses, which left unresolved whether HLA type had any influence on TCRB rearrangement. Patients with type 1 diabetes made fewer insertions and deleted more nucleotides at VDJ recombination sites, implying thymic rearrangement abnormalities. PCR might favor shorter templates, but patient and control samples were amplified and corrected together, so any skew would affect both groups equally.

The entire amount of isolated RNA was reverse transcribed using the High Capacity cDNA Reverse Transcription Kit, so the sequenced TCRB transcripts were expressed ones. Deep immunoSEQ sequencing was applied to naive, central memory and regulatory T cell samples, giving an average of about 3.4 million total reads per sample. Sorted cells were lysed in RLT buffer and RNA was extracted with DNase-treated RNeasy Micro or Mini kits, depending on cell number. To prevent cross-contamination, every cell subset was processed on its own, while patient and healthy donor samples were processed together. The immunoSEQ multiplex PCR was used to amplify TCRB sequences from cDNA, yielding 87-bp fragments that span the CDR3 region. Sequencing of the amplicons was done on the Illumina HiSeq platform. For the original study's pipeline: Synthetic template baselines were used to correct PCR bias computationally, reads within Hamming distance 2 were collapsed together, and singletons that could not be merged were discarded. Reads were aligned to IMGT to assign V, D and J genes, CDR3 length, and insertions or deletions at six rearrangement sites. Within each subset, clonotype counts were normalized to sorted cell number, and only after that were true diversity and Gini coefficients computed with the tcR R package. Repertoire sharing was quantified using the overlap coefficient calculated on TCRB nucleotide sequences. As a proxy for the pre-selection repertoire, out-of-frame TCRB sequences from naive cells were analyzed. The table was pulled from immuneACCESS by TCRdb, which kept in-frame rearrangements only. Such tables lose some clones; where checked, under half of the loss comes from unresolved V genes, and the rest has no known cause. The V and J calls and clone size come from that table; D and trimming were worked out from the DNA. For this sample there are 900,000 or so clones; under 20% appear just once. The ten top clones hold 0.023% of the sample.

The V end loses 4 bases and the J end loses 3 bases, and a stretch of 13 bases separates them. From its cysteine to its phenylalanine, the CDR3 spans 14 amino acids. Only the CDR3 DNA stays, 42 bases, in frame from base 1. CDR1 MNHNY and CDR2 SVGAGI were looked up in the germline V gene (reference sequence). In this sample, this clone turned up a few times. The clone's antigen remains unknown. The sample holds no much larger clone one base away, and base qualities are not on file. Each donor gave one peripheral blood draw, averaging approximately 0.12 L, which was collected into heparinised tubes. A BD FACSAria II and a panel including CD45RO, CCR7, CD25, CD127, CD95 and CD27 were used to sort naive, central memory, regulatory and stem cell-like memory CD4+ T cells. All sorted populations exceeded 98% purity. Right away, PBMCs were isolated by Lymphoprep density gradient centrifugation and were stained directly, with no culture step. So that batch effects would be minimized, each experiment stained and sorted samples in pairs, pairing one healthy donor with one patient.

The sequencing sample was made of naive CD4+ T cells from blood. The label giving this sample's cell subset or site can be read as: true naive CD4+ T cells. Here the chain combines TRBV6-6 and TRBJ2-7; the D region possibly corresponds to TRBD2 (5 bases align). The TCR originated in a woman aged 18 to 35 in good health. The CDR3 reads CASSSGNGVYEQYF. The nucleotide sequence is given as TGTGCCAGCAGTTCGGGGAACGGAGTCTACGAGCAGTACTTC.